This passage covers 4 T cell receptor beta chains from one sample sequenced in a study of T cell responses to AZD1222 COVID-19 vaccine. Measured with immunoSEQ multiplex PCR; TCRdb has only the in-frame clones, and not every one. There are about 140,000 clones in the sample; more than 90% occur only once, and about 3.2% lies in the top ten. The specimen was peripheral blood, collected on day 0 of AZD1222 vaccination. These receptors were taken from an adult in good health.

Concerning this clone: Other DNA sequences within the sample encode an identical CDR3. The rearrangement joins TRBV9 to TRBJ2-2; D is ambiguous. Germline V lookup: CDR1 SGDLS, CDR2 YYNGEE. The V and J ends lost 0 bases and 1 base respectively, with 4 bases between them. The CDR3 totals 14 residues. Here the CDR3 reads CASSVAGNTGELFF. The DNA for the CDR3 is TGTGCCAGCAGCGTAGCAGGGAACACCGGGGAGCTGTTTTTT. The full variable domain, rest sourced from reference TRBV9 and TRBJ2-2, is DSGVTQTPKHLITATGQRVTLRCSPRSGDLSVYWYQQSLDQGLQFLIQYYNGEERAKGNILERFSAQQFPDLHSELNLSSLELGDSALYFCASSVAGNTGELFFGEGSRLTVL.

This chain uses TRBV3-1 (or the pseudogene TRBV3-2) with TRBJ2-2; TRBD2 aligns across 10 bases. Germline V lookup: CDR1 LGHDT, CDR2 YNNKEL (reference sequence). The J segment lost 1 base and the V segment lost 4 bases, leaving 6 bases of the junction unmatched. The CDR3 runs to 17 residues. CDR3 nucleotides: TGTGCCAGCAGCCCCCCTAGCGGGAGAGTGAACACCGGGGAGCTGTTTTTT. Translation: CASSPPSGRVNTGELFF.

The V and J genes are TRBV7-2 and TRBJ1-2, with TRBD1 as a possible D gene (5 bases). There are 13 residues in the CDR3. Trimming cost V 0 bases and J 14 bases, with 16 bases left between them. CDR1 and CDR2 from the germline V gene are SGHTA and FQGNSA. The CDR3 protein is CASSLARTLKGTF. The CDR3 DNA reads TGTGCCAGCAGCTTAGCGAGGACCCTAAAGGGGACCTTC.

CDR3 in DNA: TGTGCCAGCAGCTTGGAGGGGAGGGATACGCAGTATTTT. Its protein is CASSLEGRDTQYF. The rearrangement joins TRBV5-6 to TRBJ2-3, with D possibly matching TRBD2 (6 bases). Germline V gene lookup returns CDR1 SGHDT and CDR2 YYEEEE. The V end lost 0 bases, the J end lost 6 bases, and 8 bases lay between the germline ends. There are 13 residues in the CDR3.